This TCR beta chain was found in a study of T cell repertoires in cytomegalovirus infection. Study details: The public TCR beta signatures pointed to both CMV infection and matching HLA type. Whole-study findings and limits: Cumulative public TCR beta family frequency identified carriers of CMV plus the relevant HLA. Clonotype analysis showed dominance of the ex vivo response by HLA-C-restricted CMV-specific TCR beta clonotypes.

Germline CDR1 SNHLY, CDR2 FYNNEI. Trimming stripped 5 bases from V and 0 bases from J, with 10 bases between. The CDR3 sequence is 15 residues long. This clonotype was observed many times. Its antigen is not known. One entry per CDR3 protein, called by TCRdb with MiXCR from the reads. Seen here are under 150,000 distinct CDR3 sequences, about 10% observed once, and the top ten hold roughly a tenth. The chain employs TRBV2 and TRBJ2-2; no firm D call. The source material was PBMCs. The clonotype originates from a human donor in good health (CMV status not recorded). Some clones in this sample may be carry-over from other donors' samples. CDR3 sequence (DNA): TGTGCCAGCAGTTTACAGTATCCGAACACCGGGGAGCTGTTTTTT. Translated: CASSLQYPNTGELFF.